Here is one TCR beta chain with its context. What it recognizes is unknown. The germline V gene has CDR1 SGHTA and CDR2 FQGNSA. Trimming removed 5 bases at V and 10 bases at J, with 14 bases between. This CDR3 contains 12 residues. The data are from a study of T cell responses to AZD1222 COVID-19 vaccine. Study-wide results and limits: Donors were chiefly white British, with a greater number of females, and clonal diversity was perhaps underestimated. Spike-specific TCR breadth rose after two AZD1222 doses, and depth rose as well.

Here immunoSEQ multiplex PCR was the method, and the copy in TCRdb shows in-frame clones only, minus some. The table shows approximately 140,000 clones, with 85% to 90% occurring only once. This clonotype was obtained from an adult in good health. V and J are TRBV7-2 and TRBJ1-1; D may be TRBD1 (6 bases). The sequenced sample was peripheral blood, obtained on day 0 of AZD1222 vaccination. Here the CDR3 reads CASSQSRGAAFF. CDR3 in DNA: TGTGCCAGCAGCCAATCAAGGGGGGCAGCTTTCTTT. Combining the CDR3 with reference TRBV7-2 and TRBJ1-1 gives the whole variable domain GAGVSQSPSNKVTEKGKDVELRCDPISGHTALYWYRQSLGQGLEFLIYFQGNSAPDKSGLPSDRFSAERTGGSVSTLTIQRTQQEDSAVYLCASSQSRGAAFFGQGTRLTVV.